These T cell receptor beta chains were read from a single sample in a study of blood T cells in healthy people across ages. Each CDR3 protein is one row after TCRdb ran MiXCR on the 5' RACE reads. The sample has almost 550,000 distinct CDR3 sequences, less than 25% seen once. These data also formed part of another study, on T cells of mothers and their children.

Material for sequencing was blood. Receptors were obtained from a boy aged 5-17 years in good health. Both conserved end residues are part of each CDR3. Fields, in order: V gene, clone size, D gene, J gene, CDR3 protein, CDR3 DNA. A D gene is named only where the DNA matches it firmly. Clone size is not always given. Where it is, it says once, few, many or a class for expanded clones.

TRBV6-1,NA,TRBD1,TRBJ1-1,CASSRRRGRLRTNTEAFF,TGTGCCAGCAGTCGTCGCAGGGGGCGCTTAAGGACGAACACTGAAGCTTTCTTT
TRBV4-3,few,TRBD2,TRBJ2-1,CASSQGTSGFYNEQFF,TGCGCCAGCAGCCAAGGGACTAGCGGATTCTACAATGAGCAGTTCTTC
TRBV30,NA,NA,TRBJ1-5,CAWSGYLSNQPQHF,TGTGCCTGGAGTGGCTACTTAAGCAATCAGCCCCAGCATTTT
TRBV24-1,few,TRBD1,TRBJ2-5,CATSDFKEGTGMFETQYF,TGTGCCACCAGTGATTTTAAAGAGGGGACAGGGATGTTCGAGACCCAGTACTTC
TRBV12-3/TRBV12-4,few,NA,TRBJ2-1,CASSSSGGVRNNEQFF,TGTGCCAGCAGCTCGTCAGGGGGGGTGAGAAACAATGAGCAGTTCTTC
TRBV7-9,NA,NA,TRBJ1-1,CASSPYQDTEASF,TGTGCCAGCAGCCCATACCAGGACACTGAAGCTTCCTTT
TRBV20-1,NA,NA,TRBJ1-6,CSARPEESSYNSPLHF,TGCAGTGCTCGGCCGGAGGAGAGCTCCTATAATTCACCCCTCCACTTT
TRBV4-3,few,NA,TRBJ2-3,CASSQDPAGDTQYF,TGCGCCAGCAGCCAAGATCCAGCCGGGGATACGCAGTATTTT
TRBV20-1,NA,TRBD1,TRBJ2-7,CSASPLDRATYEQYF,TGCAGTGCTAGTCCCCTCGACAGGGCAACCTACGAGCAGTACTTC
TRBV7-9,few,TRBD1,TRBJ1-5,CASSSGTGNQPQHF,TGTGCCAGCAGTTCCGGGACAGGGAACCAGCCCCAGCATTTT
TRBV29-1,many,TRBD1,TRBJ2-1,CSSQHRTGGSNEQFF,TGCAGCTCTCAACACCGGACAGGGGGTTCCAATGAGCAGTTCTTC
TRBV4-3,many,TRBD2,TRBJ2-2,CASSQLSGGATGELFF,TGCGCCAGCAGCCAACTTAGCGGGGGGGCCACCGGGGAGCTGTTTTTT
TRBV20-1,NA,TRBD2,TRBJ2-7,CSARDDSGRSEVEQYF,TGCAGTGCTAGAGATGATAGCGGGAGGTCGGAGGTCGAGCAGTACTTC
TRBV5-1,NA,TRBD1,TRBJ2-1,CASSPNRGQGKERFF,TGCGCTAGCAGCCCGAACCGTGGACAGGGGAAAGAGCGGTTCTTC
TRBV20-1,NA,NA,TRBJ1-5,CSAYGQLLNQPQHF,TGCAGTGCATATGGACAGCTACTCAATCAGCCCCAGCATTTT
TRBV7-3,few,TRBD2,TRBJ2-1,CASSLGGRTSGASSYNEQFF,TGTGCCAGCAGCCTAGGGGGGAGGACTAGCGGGGCTAGCTCCTACAATGAGCAGTTCTTC
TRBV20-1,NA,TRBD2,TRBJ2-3,CSARWGTSRITDTQYF,TGCAGTGCTAGATGGGGGACTAGCCGAATCACAGATACGCAGTATTTT
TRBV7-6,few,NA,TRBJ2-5,CASSRVPFQETQYF,TGTGCCAGCAGCAGAGTACCCTTCCAAGAGACCCAGTACTTC
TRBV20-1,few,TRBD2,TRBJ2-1,CSADPLAGATISYNEQFF,TGCAGTGCCGACCCACTAGCGGGAGCTACTATCTCCTACAATGAGCAGTTCTTC
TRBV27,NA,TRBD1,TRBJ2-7,CASSSRQGSSYEQYF,TGTGCCAGCAGTTCCCGACAGGGGAGCTCCTACGAGCAGTACTTC
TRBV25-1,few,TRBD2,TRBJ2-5,CASSAGGRGMRQYF,TGTGCCAGCAGTGCTGGCGGGAGAGGAATGCGGCAGTACTTC
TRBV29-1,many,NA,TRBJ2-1,CSVESSGVGEQFF,TGCAGCGTTGAAAGTAGTGGGGTAGGAGAGCAGTTCTTC
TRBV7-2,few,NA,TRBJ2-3,CASSFVGVSTDTQYF,TGTGCCAGCAGTTTTGTCGGGGTGAGCACAGATACGCAGTATTTT
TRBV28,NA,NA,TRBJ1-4,CASSSPPGVSNEKLFF,TGTGCCAGCAGTTCCCCTCCAGGGGTCTCTAATGAAAAACTGTTTTTT
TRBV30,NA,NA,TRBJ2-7,CAWRARRDFSPYEQYF,TGTGCCTGGAGGGCTAGGAGGGATTTTTCGCCCTACGAGCAGTACTTC
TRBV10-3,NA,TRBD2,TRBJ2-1,CAISGGDSYNEQFF,TGTGCCATCTCCGGGGGGGACTCCTACAATGAGCAGTTCTTC
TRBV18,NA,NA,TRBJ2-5,CASSPPRGQETQYF,TGTGCCAGCTCACCACCGAGAGGCCAAGAGACCCAGTACTTC
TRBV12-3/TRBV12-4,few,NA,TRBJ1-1,CASRRDRYTEAFF,TGTGCCAGCAGGAGGGACCGATACACTGAAGCTTTCTTT
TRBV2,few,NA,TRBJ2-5,CASSGFEEQETQYF,TGTGCCAGCAGTGGCTTCGAGGAGCAAGAGACCCAGTACTTC
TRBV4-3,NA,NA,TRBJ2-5,CASSQDREFGETQYF,TGCGCCAGCAGCCAAGATCGGGAGTTCGGAGAGACCCAGTACTTC
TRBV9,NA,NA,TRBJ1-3,CASRRNTIYF,TGTGCCAGCCGAAGAAACACCATATATTTT
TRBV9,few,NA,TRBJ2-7,CASSVASGEQYF,TGTGCCAGCAGCGTAGCTTCCGGAGAGCAGTACTTC
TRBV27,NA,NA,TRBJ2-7,CASSDWGNHEQYF,TGTGCCAGCAGTGATTGGGGGAACCACGAGCAGTACTTC